The source of this TCR beta chain is a study of prognosis after radiotherapy for stage I lung cancer. TCR beta CDR3 was amplified from genomic DNA by two-round multiplex PCR. Round-one PCR had primers specific to each TRBV and TRBJ gene. Via MiXCR, TCRdb re-called the multiplex PCR reads, giving one row per CDR3 protein. The profile shows more than 15,000 distinct CDR3 sequences, roughly 30% of them singletons. The source material was PBMCs, sampled before or after stereotactic body radiation therapy (not recorded which). The sequence was obtained from a donor aged 50 or older with non-small cell lung cancer.

The CDR3 DNA is TGCAGTGCTAGATATCCGGGTATGGCGATGAACACTGAAGCTTTCTTT. Translating gives CSARYPGMAMNTEAFF. The chain has TRBV20-1 and TRBJ1-1; D unclear. Per germline, CDR1 DFQATT and CDR2 SNEGSKA (reference sequence). V was pared by 2 bases and J by 0 bases, with 16 bases between. This CDR3 region has 16 residues.